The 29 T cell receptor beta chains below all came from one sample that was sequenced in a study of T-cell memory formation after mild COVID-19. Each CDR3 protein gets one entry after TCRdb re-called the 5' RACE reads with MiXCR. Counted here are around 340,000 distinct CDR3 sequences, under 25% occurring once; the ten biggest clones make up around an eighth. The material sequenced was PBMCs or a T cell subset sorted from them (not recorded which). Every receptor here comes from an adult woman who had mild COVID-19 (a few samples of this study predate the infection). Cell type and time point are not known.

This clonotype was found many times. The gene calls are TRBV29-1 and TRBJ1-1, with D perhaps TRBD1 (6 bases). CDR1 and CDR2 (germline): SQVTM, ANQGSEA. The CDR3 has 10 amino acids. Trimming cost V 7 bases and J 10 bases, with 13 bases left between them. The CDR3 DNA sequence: TGCAGCGATGGGGCGGGGGCAGCTTTCTTT. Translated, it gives CSDGAGAAFF.

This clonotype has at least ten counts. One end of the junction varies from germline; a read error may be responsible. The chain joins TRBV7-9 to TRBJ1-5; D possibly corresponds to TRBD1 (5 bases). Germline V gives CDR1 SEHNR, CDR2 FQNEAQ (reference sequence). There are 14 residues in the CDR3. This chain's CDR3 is CASSQGGGNQPQHF. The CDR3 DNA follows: TGCGCCAGCAGCCAAGGCGGGGGGAATCAGCCCCAGCATTTT.

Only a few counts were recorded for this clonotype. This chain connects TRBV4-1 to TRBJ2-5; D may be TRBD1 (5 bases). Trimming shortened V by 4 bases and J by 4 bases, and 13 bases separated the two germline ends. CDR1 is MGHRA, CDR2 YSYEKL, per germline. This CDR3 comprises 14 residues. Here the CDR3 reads CASSLIGQGETQYF. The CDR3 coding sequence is TGCGCCAGCAGCCTGATCGGTCAGGGAGAGACCCAGTACTTC.

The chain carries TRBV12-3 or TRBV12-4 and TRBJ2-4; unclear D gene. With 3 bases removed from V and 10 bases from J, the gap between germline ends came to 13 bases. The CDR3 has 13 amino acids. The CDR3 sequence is CASSFSGQEIQYF. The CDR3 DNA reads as TGTGCCAGCAGTTTCTCGGGTCAGGAAATTCAGTACTTC.

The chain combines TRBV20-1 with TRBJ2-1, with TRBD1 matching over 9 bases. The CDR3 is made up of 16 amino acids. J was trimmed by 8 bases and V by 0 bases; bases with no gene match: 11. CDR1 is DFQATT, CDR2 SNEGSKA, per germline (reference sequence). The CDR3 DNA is TGCAGTGCTAGAGACCGTAAGGGACAGGGTATCGATGAGCAGTTCTTC. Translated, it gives CSARDRKGQGIDEQFF.

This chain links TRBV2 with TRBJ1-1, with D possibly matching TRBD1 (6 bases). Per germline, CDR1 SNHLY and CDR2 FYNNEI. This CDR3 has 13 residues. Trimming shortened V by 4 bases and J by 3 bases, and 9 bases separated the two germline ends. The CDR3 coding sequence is TGTGCCAGCAGTGCTACAGGGTACACTGAAGCTTTCTTT. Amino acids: CASSATGYTEAFF.

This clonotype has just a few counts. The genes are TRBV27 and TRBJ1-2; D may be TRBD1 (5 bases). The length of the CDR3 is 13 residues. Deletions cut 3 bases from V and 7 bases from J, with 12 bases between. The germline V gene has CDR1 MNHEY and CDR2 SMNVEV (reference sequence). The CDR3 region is CASSFGRVGGYTF. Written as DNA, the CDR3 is TGTGCCAGCAGTTTCGGCAGGGTCGGTGGCTACACCTTC.

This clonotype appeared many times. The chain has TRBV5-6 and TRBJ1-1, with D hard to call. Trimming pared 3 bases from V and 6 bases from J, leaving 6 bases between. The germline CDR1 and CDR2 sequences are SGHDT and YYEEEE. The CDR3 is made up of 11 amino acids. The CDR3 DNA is TGTGCCAGCAGCTCCTGGTCTGAAGCTTTCTTT. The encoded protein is CASSSWSEAFF.

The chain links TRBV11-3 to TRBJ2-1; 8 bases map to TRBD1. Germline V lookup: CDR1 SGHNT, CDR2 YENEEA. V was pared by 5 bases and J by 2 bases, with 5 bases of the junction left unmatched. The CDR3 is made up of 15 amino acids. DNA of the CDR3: TGTGCCAGCAGCGACAGGGGTAGCACCTACAATGAGCAGTTCTTC. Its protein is CASSDRGSTYNEQFF.

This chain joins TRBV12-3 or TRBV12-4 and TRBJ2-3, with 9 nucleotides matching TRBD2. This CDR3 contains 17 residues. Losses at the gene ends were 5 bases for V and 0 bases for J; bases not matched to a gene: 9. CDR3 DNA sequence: TGTGCCAGCAGTGGGGGACTAGCAGTCTTTAGCACAGATACGCAGTATTTT. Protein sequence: CASSGGLAVFSTDTQYF.

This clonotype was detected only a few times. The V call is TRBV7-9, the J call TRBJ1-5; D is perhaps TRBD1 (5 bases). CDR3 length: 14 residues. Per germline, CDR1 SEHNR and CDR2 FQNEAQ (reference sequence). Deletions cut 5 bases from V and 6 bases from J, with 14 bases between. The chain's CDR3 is CASSGSGRSQPQHF. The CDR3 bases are TGTGCCAGCAGCGGATCAGGGAGGAGTCAGCCCCAGCATTTT.

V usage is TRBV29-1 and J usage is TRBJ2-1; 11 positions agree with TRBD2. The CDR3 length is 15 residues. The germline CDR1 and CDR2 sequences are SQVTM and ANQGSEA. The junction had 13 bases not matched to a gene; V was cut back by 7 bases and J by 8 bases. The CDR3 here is CSAHDTSGSIDEQFF. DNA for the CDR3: TGCAGCGCACACGATACTAGCGGGAGTATCGATGAGCAGTTCTTC.

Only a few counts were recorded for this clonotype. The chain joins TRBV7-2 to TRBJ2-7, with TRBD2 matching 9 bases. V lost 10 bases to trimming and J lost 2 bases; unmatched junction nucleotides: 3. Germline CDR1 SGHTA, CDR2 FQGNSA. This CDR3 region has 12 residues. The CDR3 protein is CATVAGAYEQYF. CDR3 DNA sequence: TGTGCCACCGTAGCGGGGGCCTACGAGCAGTACTTC.

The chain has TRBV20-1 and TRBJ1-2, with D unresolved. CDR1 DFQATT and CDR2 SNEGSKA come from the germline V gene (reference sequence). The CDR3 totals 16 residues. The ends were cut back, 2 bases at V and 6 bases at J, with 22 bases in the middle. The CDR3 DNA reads TGCAGTGCTAGAAATAGTGAACGGGGTCGTTCTAATGGCTACACCTTC. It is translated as CSARNSERGRSNGYTF.

CDR3 bases: TGTGCCAGCAGCGTAGAGGGGGGGGGCCGACGTCAATATACGCAGTATTTT. It encodes CASSVEGGGRRQYTQYF. The chain has TRBV9 and TRBJ2-3; D is perhaps TRBD2 (7 bases). CDR1 is SGDLS and CDR2 is YYNGEE in the germline V gene. Trimming pared 0 bases from V and 7 bases from J, leaving 21 bases between. The CDR3 length is 17 residues.

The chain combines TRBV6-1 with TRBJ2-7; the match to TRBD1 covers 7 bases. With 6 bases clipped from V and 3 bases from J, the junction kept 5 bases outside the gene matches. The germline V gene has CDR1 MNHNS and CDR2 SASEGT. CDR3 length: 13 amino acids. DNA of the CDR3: TGTGCCAGCAGAGACAGGGTAGTCTACGAGCAGTACTTC. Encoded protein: CASRDRVVYEQYF.

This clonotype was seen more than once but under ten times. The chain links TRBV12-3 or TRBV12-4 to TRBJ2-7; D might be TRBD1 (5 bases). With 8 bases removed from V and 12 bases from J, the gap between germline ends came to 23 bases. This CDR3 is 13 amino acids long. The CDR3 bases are TGTGCCAGCTCAAGGGGCTTCGCTTCGCACGGGTACTTC. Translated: CASSRGFASHGYF.

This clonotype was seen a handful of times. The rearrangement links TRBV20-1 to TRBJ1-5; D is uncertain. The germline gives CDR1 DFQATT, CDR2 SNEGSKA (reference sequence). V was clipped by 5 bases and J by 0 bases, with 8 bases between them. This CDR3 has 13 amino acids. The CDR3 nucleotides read TGCAGTGCTCTTACACTTAGCAATCAGCCCCAGCATTTT. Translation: CSALTLSNQPQHF.

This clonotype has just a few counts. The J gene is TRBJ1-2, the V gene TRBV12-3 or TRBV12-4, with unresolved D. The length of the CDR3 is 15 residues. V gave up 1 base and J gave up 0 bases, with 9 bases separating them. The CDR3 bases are TGTGCCAGCAGTTTAGGGCAGATGTCTAACTATGGCTACACCTTC. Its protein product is CASSLGQMSNYGYTF.

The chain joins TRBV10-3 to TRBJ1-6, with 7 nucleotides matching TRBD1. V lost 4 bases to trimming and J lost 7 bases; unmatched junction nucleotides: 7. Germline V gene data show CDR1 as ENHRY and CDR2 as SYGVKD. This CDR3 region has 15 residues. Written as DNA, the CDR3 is TGTGCCATCAGTGCCTGGGACAGCGGAAATTCACCCCTCCACTTT. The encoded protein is CAISAWDSGNSPLHF.

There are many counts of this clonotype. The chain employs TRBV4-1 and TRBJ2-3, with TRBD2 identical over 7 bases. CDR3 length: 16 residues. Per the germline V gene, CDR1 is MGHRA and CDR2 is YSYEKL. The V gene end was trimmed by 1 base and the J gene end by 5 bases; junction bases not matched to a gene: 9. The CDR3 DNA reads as TGCGCCAGCAGCCAAGTGGGAGTAGGCGGGGGAGATACGCAGTATTTT. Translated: CASSQVGVGGGDTQYF.

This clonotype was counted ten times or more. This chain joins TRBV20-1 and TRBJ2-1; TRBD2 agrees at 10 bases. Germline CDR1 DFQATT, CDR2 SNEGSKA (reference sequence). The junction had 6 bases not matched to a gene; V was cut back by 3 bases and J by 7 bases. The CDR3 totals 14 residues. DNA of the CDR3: TGCAGTGCTAGCCCCCAGACTAGCGGGAATGAGCAGTTCTTC. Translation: CSASPQTSGNEQFF.

CDR3 amino acids: CASSIDATRPWKGSTGELFF. The CDR3 DNA sequence: TGTGCCAGTAGTATAGATGCGACCCGTCCTTGGAAGGGGAGCACCGGGGAGCTGTTTTTT. The chain couples TRBV19 to TRBJ2-2; D tentatively reads TRBD1 or TRBD2 (5 bases each). Trimming took 0 bases from V and 4 from J, leaving 24 bases between them. The CDR3 runs to 20 residues. Germline V lookup: CDR1 LNHDA, CDR2 SQIVND (reference sequence).

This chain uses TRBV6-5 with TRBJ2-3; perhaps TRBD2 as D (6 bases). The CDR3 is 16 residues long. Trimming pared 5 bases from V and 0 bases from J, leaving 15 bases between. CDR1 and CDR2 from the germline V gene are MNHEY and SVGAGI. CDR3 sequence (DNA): TGTGCCAGCAGTCCCTCCGGTGGGAGGAGCACAGATACGCAGTATTTT. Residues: CASSPSGGRSTDTQYF.

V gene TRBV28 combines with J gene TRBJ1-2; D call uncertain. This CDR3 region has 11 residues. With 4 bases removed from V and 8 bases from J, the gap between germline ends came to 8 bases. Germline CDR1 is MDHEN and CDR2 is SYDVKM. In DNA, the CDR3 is TGTGCCAGCAGTTCAGACTCCGGCTACACCTTC. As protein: CASSSDSGYTF.

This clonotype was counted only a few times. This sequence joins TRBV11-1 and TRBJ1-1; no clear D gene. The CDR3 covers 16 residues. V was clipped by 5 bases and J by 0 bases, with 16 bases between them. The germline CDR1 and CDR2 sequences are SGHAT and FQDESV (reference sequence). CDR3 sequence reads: CASSRATGRMNTEAFF. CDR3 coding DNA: TGTGCCAGCAGCCGGGCGACGGGGAGAATGAACACTGAAGCTTTCTTT.

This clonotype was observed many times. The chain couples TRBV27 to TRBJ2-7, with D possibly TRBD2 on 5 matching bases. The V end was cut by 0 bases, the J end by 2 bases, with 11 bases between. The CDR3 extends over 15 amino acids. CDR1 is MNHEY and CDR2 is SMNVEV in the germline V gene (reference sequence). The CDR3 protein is CASSLSGGQTYEQYF. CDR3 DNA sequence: TGTGCCAGCAGTTTATCGGGCGGGCAAACCTACGAGCAGTACTTC.

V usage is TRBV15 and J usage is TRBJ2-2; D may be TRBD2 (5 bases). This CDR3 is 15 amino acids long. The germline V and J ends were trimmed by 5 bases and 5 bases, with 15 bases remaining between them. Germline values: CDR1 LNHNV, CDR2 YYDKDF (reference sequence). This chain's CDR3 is CATSLPGSATGELFF. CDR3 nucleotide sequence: TGTGCCACCAGCCTCCCAGGTAGCGCGACCGGGGAGCTGTTTTTT.

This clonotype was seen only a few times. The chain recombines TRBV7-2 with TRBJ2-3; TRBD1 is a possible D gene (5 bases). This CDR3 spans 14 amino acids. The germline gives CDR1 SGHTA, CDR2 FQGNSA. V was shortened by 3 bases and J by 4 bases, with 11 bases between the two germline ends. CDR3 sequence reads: CASSFLGAADTQYF. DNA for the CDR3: TGTGCCAGCAGCTTTCTAGGGGCCGCAGATACGCAGTATTTT.